Listed here are 21 T cell receptor beta chains from one sample, sequenced in a study of cytomegalovirus exposure and HLA in healthy donors. 13 Jbeta primers and 60 Vbeta primers were used for the PCR. Method: immunoSEQ multiplex PCR; TCRdb's copy keeps in-frame clones and lacks some. Here the sample table reports approximately 43,000 clones. The sample was PBMCs. These receptor sequences come from a woman aged 30 to 39 in good health and CMV-seronegative.

V usage is TRBV11-3 and J usage is TRBJ2-5; 10 bases are a match to TRBD1. Germline-derived CDR1 and CDR2 are SGHNT and YENEEA. The trim removed 3 bases at V and 5 bases at J, leaving 15 bases unmatched. CDR3 length: 18 residues. The CDR3 here is CASSFWYFWDRGRETQYF. CDR3 nucleotides: TGTGCCAGCAGCTTTTGGTATTTTTGGGACAGGGGTCGGGAGACCCAGTACTTC.

The chain uses TRBV4-2 and TRBJ2-5, with 8 bases fitting TRBD1. Germline assignment: CDR1 LGHNA and CDR2 YNFKEQ. This CDR3 region has 16 residues. V shed 1 base and J 4 bases; nucleotides not matched to a gene: 8. The CDR3 reads CASSQATGGRTETQYF. Here the CDR3 DNA reads TGTGCCAGCAGCCAAGCAACAGGGGGGAGAACAGAGACCCAGTACTTC.

This clone shows up as medium-sized by frequency. The chain uses TRBV6-1 and TRBJ2-3; 7 bases agree with TRBD2. V was clipped by 2 bases and J by 1 base; unmatched bases: 6. Germline loops: CDR1 MNHNS, CDR2 SASEGT. The CDR3 is made up of 16 amino acids. The CDR3 nucleotides are TGTGCCAGCAGTGAAATTAGTGGGAGGGGCACAGATACGCAGTATTTT. Translation: CASSEISGRGTDTQYF.

The rearrangement joins TRBV6-6 to TRBJ1-5; D remains unclear. V lost 2 bases and J lost 1, with 3 bases in between. CDR3 size: 13 residues. Per germline, CDR1 MNHNY and CDR2 SVGAGI (reference sequence). Here the CDR3 DNA reads TGTGCCAGCAGTTACCAAAGCAATCAGCCCCAGCATTTT. Translating gives CASSYQSNQPQHF.

This chain uses TRBV30 with TRBJ2-1; TRBD2 matches at 11 bases. CDR1 GTSNPN and CDR2 SVGIG come from the germline V gene (reference sequence). The length of the CDR3 is 15 residues. The V gene end was trimmed by 1 base and the J gene end by 4 bases; junction bases not matched to a gene: 3. This chain's CDR3 is CAWSALAGGYNEQFF. The CDR3 nucleotides are TGTGCCTGGAGTGCCCTAGCGGGAGGTTACAATGAGCAGTTCTTC.

This chain uses TRBV15 with TRBJ1-3; D call uncertain. Trimming cost V 0 bases and J 4 bases, with 16 bases left between them. This CDR3 is 17 amino acids long. Germline V gene sequence: CDR1 LNHNV, CDR2 YYDKDF (reference sequence). In nucleotides, the CDR3 is TGTGCCACCAGCAGAGAGCCAGGCAGTAGTGGAGGAAACACCATATATTTT. It translates to CATSREPGSSGGNTIYF.

The J gene is TRBJ2-2, the V gene TRBV19; the D gene is possibly TRBD1 (6 bases). Trimming took 3 bases from V and 0 from J, leaving 8 bases between them. Per germline, CDR1 LNHDA and CDR2 SQIVND (reference sequence). There are 15 residues in the CDR3. The CDR3 bases are TGTGCCAGTAGTATTTACAGGGCGAACACCGGGGAGCTGTTTTTT. Translating it yields CASSIYRANTGELFF.

The chain employs TRBV2 and TRBJ2-1; the D gene is possibly TRBD2 (6 bases). V was pared by 6 bases and J by 0 bases, with 24 bases between. CDR3 length: 19 amino acids. Looked up from germline, CDR1 is SNHLY and CDR2 is FYNNEI. This CDR3 is CASRGLLAVGKNSYNEQFF. The CDR3 DNA is TGTGCCAGCAGGGGGTTACTAGCTGTGGGGAAAAACTCCTACAATGAGCAGTTCTTC.

The chain has TRBV2 and TRBJ1-4; 7 nucleotides line up with TRBD1. The CDR3 sequence is 14 residues long. V shed 7 bases, J shed 6 bases, and the junction held 8 bases outside the gene matches. CDR1 is SNHLY, CDR2 FYNNEI, per germline. The CDR3 DNA reads as TGTGCCAGCACCTCCGAGGGGGCAGATGAAAAACTGTTTTTT. Translating it yields CASTSEGADEKLFF.

The chain carries TRBV18 and TRBJ2-7, with D perhaps TRBD2 (6 bases). The CDR3 loop spans 14 amino acids. Per the germline V gene, CDR1 is KGHSH and CDR2 is LQKENI. The germline V and J ends were trimmed by 2 bases and 5 bases, with 13 bases remaining between them. The DNA for the CDR3 is TGTGCCAGCTCACCATTTCGTGGAGGGAACGAGCAGTACTTC. It yields the protein CASSPFRGGNEQYF.

DNA of the CDR3: TGTGCCAGCAGCGTTAGTAGCGGGTCCACAGATACGCAGTATTTT. It specifies CASSVSSGSTDTQYF. The chain is built from TRBV9 and TRBJ2-3; TRBD2 matches at 7 bases. The CDR3 sequence is 15 residues long. J gave up 2 bases and V 2 bases, and 5 bases lay outside the gene matches. From germline, CDR1 is SGDLS and CDR2 YYNGEE. The whole variable domain, remainder taken from reference TRBV9 and TRBJ2-3, is DSGVTQTPKHLITATGQRVTLRCSPRSGDLSVYWYQQSLDQGLQFLIQYYNGEERAKGNILERFSAQQFPDLHSELNLSSLELGDSALYFCASSVSSGSTDTQYFGPGTRLTVL.

The chain has TRBV29-1 and TRBJ1-1; 7 nucleotides agree with TRBD1. The J segment lost 4 bases and the V segment lost 6 bases, leaving 8 bases of the junction unmatched. There are 13 residues in the CDR3. The germline V gene has CDR1 SQVTM and CDR2 ANQGSEA. CDR3 region: CSVRTGGSTEAFF. The CDR3 DNA follows: TGCAGCGTCAGGACAGGAGGGAGCACTGAAGCTTTCTTT.

DNA of the CDR3: TGCAGCGTTGAAGATGAGGGATACGAGCAGTACTTC. Amino acid sequence: CSVEDEGYEQYF. This chain connects TRBV29-1 to TRBJ2-7; possible D gene TRBD2, 5 bases. Germline CDR1 and CDR2: SQVTM and ANQGSEA. Deletions cut 0 bases from V and 4 bases from J, with 7 bases between. This CDR3 contains 12 residues.

The chain recombines TRBV18 with TRBJ2-7; 9 nucleotides line up with TRBD1. The CDR3 extends over 14 amino acids. V trimming: 1 base; J trimming: 2 bases; junction bases outside the gene matches: 0. The germline CDR1 and CDR2 sequences are KGHSH and LQKENI. The CDR3 is CASSPRDRAYEQYF. CDR3 nucleotide sequence: TGTGCCAGCTCACCACGGGACAGGGCCTACGAGCAGTACTTC.

V and J are TRBV29-1 and TRBJ1-2; unclear D gene. Germline V gives CDR1 SQVTM, CDR2 ANQGSEA. With 7 bases removed from V and 2 bases from J, the gap between germline ends came to 14 bases. This CDR3 comprises 13 residues. In DNA form, the CDR3 reads TGCAGCGCATTGGGAGCCAGGAACTATGGCTACACCTTC. This encodes CSALGARNYGYTF.

The chain uses TRBV29-1 and TRBJ1-2; 7 nucleotides match TRBD1. CDR1 is SQVTM, CDR2 ANQGSEA, per germline. The junction had 16 bases not matched to a gene; V was cut back by 7 bases and J by 8 bases. CDR3 length equals 14 residues. CDR3 residues: CSGGDRGLPQGYTF. For the CDR3, the DNA is TGCAGCGGAGGGGATAGGGGGCTACCCCAAGGCTACACCTTC.

The genes are TRBV9 and TRBJ1-3, with D unclear. This CDR3 comprises 15 residues. Germline values: CDR1 SGDLS, CDR2 YYNGEE. Trimming cost V 0 bases and J 0 bases, with 7 bases left between them. As DNA, the CDR3 is TGTGCCAGCAGCGTAGGAGGAATCTCTGGAAACACCATATATTTT. It translates to CASSVGGISGNTIYF.

The rearrangement uses TRBV5-1 and TRBJ1-1; D call uncertain. V lost 4 bases, J lost 5 bases, and 18 bases lay in between. The CDR3 runs to 15 residues. Germline V gene data show CDR1 as SGHRS and CDR2 as YFSETQ. The CDR3 sequence: CASSPSAGRNTEAFF. The DNA of the CDR3 is TGCGCCAGCAGCCCCTCAGCGGGGAGAAATACTGAAGCTTTCTTT.

V usage is TRBV6-5 and J usage is TRBJ1-3; no reliable D call. The CDR3 is made up of 14 amino acids. Trimming took 6 bases from V and 0 from J, leaving 9 bases between them. From germline, CDR1 is MNHEY and CDR2 SVGAGI. The CDR3 DNA sequence: TGTGCCAGCAGGGGAGTAGGCTCTGGAAACACCATATATTTT. Its translation is CASRGVGSGNTIYF.

This chain connects TRBV7-3 to TRBJ1-1, with D maybe TRBD1 (5 bases). Germline CDR1 SGHTA, CDR2 FQGTGA. V was pared by 6 bases and J by 4 bases, with 12 bases between. The CDR3 extends over 13 amino acids. For the CDR3, the DNA is TGTGCCAGCAGATCACGCAGGGCCACTGAAGCTTTCTTT. Encoded protein: CASRSRRATEAFF.

The V and J genes are TRBV5-6 and TRBJ2-7, with 7 nucleotides matching TRBD1. Germline values: CDR1 SGHDT, CDR2 YYEEEE. This CDR3 has 13 amino acids. The trim removed 1 base at V and 7 bases at J, leaving 5 bases unmatched. The CDR3 DNA is TGTGCCAGCAGCTTGTTTAGGGGGCATGAGCAGTACTTC. Translated, it gives CASSLFRGHEQYF.